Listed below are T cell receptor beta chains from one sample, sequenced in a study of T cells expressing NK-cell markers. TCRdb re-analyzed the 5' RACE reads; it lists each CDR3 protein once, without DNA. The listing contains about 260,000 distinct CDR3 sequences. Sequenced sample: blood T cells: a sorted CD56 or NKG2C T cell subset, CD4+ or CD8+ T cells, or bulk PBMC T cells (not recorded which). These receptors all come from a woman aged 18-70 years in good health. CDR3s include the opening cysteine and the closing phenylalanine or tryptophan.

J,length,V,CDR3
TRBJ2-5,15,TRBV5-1,CASSLVGGAVETQYF
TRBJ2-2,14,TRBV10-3,CAIGEVSNTGELFF
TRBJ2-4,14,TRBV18,CASSEDRSGGFQYF
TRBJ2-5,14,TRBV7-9,CASSLSRVGETQYF
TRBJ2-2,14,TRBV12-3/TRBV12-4,CASSVGAGTGELFF
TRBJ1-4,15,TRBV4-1,CASSPGPSTNEKLFF
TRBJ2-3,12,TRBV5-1,CASSLEGGTQYF
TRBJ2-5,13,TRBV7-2,CASSIGRIETQYF
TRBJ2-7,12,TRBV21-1,CASSNPKAEQYF
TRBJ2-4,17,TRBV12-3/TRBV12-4,CASSPGTGGTAKNIQYF
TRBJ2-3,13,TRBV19,CASSQGRQDTQYF
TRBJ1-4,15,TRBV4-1,CASRQGVATNEKLFF
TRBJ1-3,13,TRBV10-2,CASRSGAGNTIYF
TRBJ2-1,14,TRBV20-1,CSSAGLSSYNEQFF
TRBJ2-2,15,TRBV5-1,CASRSGGTNTGELFF
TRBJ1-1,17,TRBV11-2,CASSFAGTSSRNTEAFF
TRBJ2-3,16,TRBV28,CASRPPRGLGTDMQYF
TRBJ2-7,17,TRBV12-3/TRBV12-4,CASRRGGMGAPGDEQYF
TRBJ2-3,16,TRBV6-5,CASSYSWAGGTDTQYF
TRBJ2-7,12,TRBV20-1,CSARPAAYEQYF
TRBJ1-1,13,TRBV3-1,CASSHRQGTEAFF
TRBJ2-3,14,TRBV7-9,CASTLGVVADTQYF
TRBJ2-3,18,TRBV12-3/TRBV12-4,CASSLGYVAERGTDTQYF
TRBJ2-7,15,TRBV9,CASSPGTSGSNEQYF
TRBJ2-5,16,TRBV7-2,CASSQVTAGGGETQYF
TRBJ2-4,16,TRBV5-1,CASSLGPREAGNIQYF
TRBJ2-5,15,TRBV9,CASSVALVGVETQYF
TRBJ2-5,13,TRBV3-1,CASSQLARKTQYF
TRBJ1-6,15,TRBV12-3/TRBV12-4,CASSTGPGYNSPLHF
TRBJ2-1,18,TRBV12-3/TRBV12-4,CASSPARLAGGGANEQFF
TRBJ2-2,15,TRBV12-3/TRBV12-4,CASLTGTGYTGELFF
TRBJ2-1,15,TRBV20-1,CSARDPSGSYNEQFF
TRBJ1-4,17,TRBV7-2,CASSPGTGDRGNEKLFF
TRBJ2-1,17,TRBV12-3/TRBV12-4,CASSLSPSALAYNEQFF
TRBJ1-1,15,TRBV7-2,CASSLDGAMNTEAFF
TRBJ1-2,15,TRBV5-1,CASSYGLTGNYGYTF
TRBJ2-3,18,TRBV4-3,CASSQGGLAGDRTDTQYF
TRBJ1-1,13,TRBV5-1,CASSLIPYTEAFF
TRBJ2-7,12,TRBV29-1,CSVGGEPYEQYF
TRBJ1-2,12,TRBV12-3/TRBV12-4,CASSFLQYGYTF
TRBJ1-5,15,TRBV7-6,CASSLDGARNQPQHF
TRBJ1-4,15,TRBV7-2,CASSLAPAGNEKLFF
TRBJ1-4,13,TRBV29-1,CSVGISPGEKLFF
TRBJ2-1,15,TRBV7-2,CASSRQGLEGGEQFF
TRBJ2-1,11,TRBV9,CASSVSGEQFF
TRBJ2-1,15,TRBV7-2,CASSFDGGQGSEQFF
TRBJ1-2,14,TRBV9,CASSPTTVNYGYTF
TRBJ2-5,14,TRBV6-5,CASSYSTGVETQYF
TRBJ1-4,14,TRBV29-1,CSVDGLGLNEKLFF
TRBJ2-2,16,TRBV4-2,CASSPGTGSNTGELFF
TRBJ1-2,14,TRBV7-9,CASSLGVDNYGYTF
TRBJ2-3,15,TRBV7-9,CASSLGRAGADTQYF